This note documents a single T cell receptor beta chain sequence. Its antigen is as yet unknown. The data were obtained in a study of CD8+ T cells in alopecia areata. Study results and caveats: Possibly as an HLA-related effect, TCR sharing across patients appeared less clear than in mice. Higher clonality was seen in lesional scalp than in normal scalp, especially in alopecia totalis/universalis.

RNA was extracted and reverse transcribed into cDNA as the sequencing template. Libraries were prepared by immunoSEQ multiplex PCR; TCRdb keeps only in-frame clonotypes and omits some of them. This table has some 180,000 clones, 45% to 70% appearing once. The germline V gene has CDR1 SNHLY and CDR2 FYNNEI. The CDR3 has 18 residues. The V and J ends lost 0 bases and 1 base, in that order; junction bases with no gene match: 9. This receptor was obtained from a human donor in good health. J is TRBJ2-1 and V is TRBV2, with TRBD1 identical over 7 bases. Specimen: CD8+ T cells sorted from blood. The CDR3 is CASSEALGQTTSYNEQFF. The CDR3 DNA sequence: TGTGCCAGCAGTGAAGCGCTGGGACAGACAACATCCTACAATGAGCAGTTCTTC.